The clone carrying this T cell receptor (beta chain) was observed at least ten times. Its antigen is as yet unknown. The entry originates in a study of response to subunit inactivated influenza vaccine. Study findings and constraints: It was suggested by the authors that few new T cells are recruited by each seasonal influenza vaccination.

TCRdb processed the RT-PCR reads anew with MiXCR; each CDR3 protein has one entry. The sample includes around 250,000 distinct CDR3 sequences, approximately 12% seen only once; the top ten take 7.8%. The TCR comes from a man aged 50-59 years who received an inactivated influenza vaccine. The sequencing used non-naive T cells sorted from PBMCs, collected less than 15 days before vaccination.

The CDR3 sequence is CASSYAGGAEQYF. For the CDR3, the DNA is TGTGCCAGCAGTTACGCAGGAGGGGCCGAGCAGTACTTC. V gene TRBV6-6 combines with J gene TRBJ2-7, with D possibly matching TRBD2 (6 bases). Trimming cost V 2 bases and J 6 bases, with 11 bases left between them. The CDR3 is 13 residues long. CDR1 is MNHNY and CDR2 is SVGAGI in the germline V gene (reference sequence).